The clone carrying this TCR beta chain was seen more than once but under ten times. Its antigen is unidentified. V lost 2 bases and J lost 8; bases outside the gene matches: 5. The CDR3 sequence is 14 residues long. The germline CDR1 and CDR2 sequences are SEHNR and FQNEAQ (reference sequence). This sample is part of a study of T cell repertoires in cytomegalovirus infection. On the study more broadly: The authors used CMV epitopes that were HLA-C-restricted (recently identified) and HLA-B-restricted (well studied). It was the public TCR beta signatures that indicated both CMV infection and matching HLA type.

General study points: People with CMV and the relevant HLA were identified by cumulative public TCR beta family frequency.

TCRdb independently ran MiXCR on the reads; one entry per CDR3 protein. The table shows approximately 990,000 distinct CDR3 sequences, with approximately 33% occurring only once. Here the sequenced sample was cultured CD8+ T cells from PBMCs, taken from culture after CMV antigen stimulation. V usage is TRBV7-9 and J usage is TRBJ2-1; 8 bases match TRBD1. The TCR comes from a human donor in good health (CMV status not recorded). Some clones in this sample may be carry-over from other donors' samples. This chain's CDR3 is CASSLRQGWDEQFF. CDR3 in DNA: TGTGCCAGCAGCTTAAGACAGGGGTGGGATGAGCAGTTCTTC.